This entry lists 7 T cell receptor beta chains sequenced from one sample in a study of blood T cell repertoires in COVID-19. Generated by immunoSEQ multiplex PCR, the TCRdb table keeps only in-frame clones and is missing some. The sample has 80,000 to 90,000 clones; roughly three quarters are singletons. The sequenced sample was peripheral blood. These TCRs come from a man aged 65 to 85 with acute or convalescent COVID-19.

V gene TRBV30 combines with J gene TRBJ1-5; D is unresolved. The CDR3 runs 11 residues. Germline CDR1 GTSNPN, CDR2 SVGIG (reference sequence). Trimming shortened V by 8 bases and J by 5 bases, and 10 bases separated the two germline ends. In DNA, the CDR3 is TGTGCCGGAGGGCGAGATCAGCCCCAGCATTTT. It translates to CAGGRDQPQHF.

The chain uses TRBV7-8 and TRBJ2-5; D is undetermined. This CDR3 has 11 amino acids. V was shortened by 6 bases and J by 2 bases, with 4 bases between the two germline ends. CDR1 and CDR2 from the germline V gene are SGHVS and FQNEAQ. CDR3 sequence (DNA): TGTGCCAGCAGAACTCAAGAGACCCAGTACTTC. The encoded protein is CASRTQETQYF.

The V and J genes are TRBV6-5 and TRBJ2-7; 9 nucleotides match TRBD1. V dropped 6 bases and J dropped 4; count of bases not matched to a gene: 7. The germline V gene encodes CDR1 MNHEY and CDR2 SVGAGI. The CDR3 is 14 amino acids. The CDR3 spells CASSSGTGPYEQYF. The CDR3 DNA is TGTGCCAGCAGCTCCGGGACAGGGCCGTACGAGCAGTACTTC.

The CDR3 sequence: CASKDRYTEAFF. The CDR3 region has the DNA TGTGCCAGCAAAGACAGGTACACTGAAGCTTTCTTT. The V and J genes are TRBV6-5 and TRBJ1-1, with TRBD1 as a possible D gene (6 bases). The CDR3 covers 12 residues. V gave up 7 bases and J gave up 3 bases, with 9 bases separating them. Looked up from germline, CDR1 is MNHEY and CDR2 is SVGAGI.

V and J are TRBV29-1 and TRBJ2-1, with 11 nucleotides matching TRBD1. From germline, CDR1 is SQVTM and CDR2 ANQGSEA. The CDR3 has 17 residues. After removal of 2 bases from V and 8 bases from J, the junction contained 14 bases not matched to a gene. CDR3 residues: CSVEQRGTGGSLDEQFF. CDR3 coding DNA: TGCAGCGTTGAACAGCGCGGGACAGGGGGGAGTTTGGATGAGCAGTTCTTC.

This clone was recorded a few times. The chain links TRBV10-3 to TRBJ2-7; D remains unclear. This CDR3 is built from 14 residues. Between the trimmed V and J ends, which lost 2 bases and 0 bases, there was a span of 8 bases. Germline V lookup: CDR1 ENHRY, CDR2 SYGVKD. The CDR3 is CAISEGPPSYEQYF. For the CDR3, the DNA is TGTGCCATCAGTGAGGGGCCACCCTCCTACGAGCAGTACTTC.

This clone was picked up one time. The chain combines TRBV3-1 (or the pseudogene TRBV3-2) with TRBJ1-6; possibly TRBD1 for D (6 bases). Trimming shortened V by 4 bases and J by 7 bases, and 11 bases separated the two germline ends. CDR3 length equals 14 residues. Germline CDR1 LGHDT, CDR2 YNNKEL (reference sequence). The CDR3 sequence is CASSLRGGNSPLHF. The CDR3 nucleotides read TGTGCCAGCAGCCTAAGGGGGGGCAATTCACCCCTCCACTTT.